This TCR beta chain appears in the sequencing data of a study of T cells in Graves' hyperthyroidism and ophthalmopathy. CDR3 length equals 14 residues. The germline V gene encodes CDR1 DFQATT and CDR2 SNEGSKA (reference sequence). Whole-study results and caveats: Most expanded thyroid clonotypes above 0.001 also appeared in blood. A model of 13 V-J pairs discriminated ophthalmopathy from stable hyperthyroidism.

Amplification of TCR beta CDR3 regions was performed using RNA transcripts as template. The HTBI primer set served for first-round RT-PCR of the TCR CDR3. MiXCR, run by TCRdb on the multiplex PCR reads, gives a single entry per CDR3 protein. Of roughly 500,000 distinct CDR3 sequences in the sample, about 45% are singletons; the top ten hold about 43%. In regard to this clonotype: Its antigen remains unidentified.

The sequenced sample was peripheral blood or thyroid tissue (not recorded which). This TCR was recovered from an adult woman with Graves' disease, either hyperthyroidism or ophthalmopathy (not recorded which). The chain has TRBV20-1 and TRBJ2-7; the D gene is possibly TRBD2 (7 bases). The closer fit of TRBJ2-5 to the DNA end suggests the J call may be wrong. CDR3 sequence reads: CSAGPGGVEETQYF. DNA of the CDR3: TGCAGTGCTGGTCCGGGGGGCGTTGAGGAGACCCAGTACTTC.